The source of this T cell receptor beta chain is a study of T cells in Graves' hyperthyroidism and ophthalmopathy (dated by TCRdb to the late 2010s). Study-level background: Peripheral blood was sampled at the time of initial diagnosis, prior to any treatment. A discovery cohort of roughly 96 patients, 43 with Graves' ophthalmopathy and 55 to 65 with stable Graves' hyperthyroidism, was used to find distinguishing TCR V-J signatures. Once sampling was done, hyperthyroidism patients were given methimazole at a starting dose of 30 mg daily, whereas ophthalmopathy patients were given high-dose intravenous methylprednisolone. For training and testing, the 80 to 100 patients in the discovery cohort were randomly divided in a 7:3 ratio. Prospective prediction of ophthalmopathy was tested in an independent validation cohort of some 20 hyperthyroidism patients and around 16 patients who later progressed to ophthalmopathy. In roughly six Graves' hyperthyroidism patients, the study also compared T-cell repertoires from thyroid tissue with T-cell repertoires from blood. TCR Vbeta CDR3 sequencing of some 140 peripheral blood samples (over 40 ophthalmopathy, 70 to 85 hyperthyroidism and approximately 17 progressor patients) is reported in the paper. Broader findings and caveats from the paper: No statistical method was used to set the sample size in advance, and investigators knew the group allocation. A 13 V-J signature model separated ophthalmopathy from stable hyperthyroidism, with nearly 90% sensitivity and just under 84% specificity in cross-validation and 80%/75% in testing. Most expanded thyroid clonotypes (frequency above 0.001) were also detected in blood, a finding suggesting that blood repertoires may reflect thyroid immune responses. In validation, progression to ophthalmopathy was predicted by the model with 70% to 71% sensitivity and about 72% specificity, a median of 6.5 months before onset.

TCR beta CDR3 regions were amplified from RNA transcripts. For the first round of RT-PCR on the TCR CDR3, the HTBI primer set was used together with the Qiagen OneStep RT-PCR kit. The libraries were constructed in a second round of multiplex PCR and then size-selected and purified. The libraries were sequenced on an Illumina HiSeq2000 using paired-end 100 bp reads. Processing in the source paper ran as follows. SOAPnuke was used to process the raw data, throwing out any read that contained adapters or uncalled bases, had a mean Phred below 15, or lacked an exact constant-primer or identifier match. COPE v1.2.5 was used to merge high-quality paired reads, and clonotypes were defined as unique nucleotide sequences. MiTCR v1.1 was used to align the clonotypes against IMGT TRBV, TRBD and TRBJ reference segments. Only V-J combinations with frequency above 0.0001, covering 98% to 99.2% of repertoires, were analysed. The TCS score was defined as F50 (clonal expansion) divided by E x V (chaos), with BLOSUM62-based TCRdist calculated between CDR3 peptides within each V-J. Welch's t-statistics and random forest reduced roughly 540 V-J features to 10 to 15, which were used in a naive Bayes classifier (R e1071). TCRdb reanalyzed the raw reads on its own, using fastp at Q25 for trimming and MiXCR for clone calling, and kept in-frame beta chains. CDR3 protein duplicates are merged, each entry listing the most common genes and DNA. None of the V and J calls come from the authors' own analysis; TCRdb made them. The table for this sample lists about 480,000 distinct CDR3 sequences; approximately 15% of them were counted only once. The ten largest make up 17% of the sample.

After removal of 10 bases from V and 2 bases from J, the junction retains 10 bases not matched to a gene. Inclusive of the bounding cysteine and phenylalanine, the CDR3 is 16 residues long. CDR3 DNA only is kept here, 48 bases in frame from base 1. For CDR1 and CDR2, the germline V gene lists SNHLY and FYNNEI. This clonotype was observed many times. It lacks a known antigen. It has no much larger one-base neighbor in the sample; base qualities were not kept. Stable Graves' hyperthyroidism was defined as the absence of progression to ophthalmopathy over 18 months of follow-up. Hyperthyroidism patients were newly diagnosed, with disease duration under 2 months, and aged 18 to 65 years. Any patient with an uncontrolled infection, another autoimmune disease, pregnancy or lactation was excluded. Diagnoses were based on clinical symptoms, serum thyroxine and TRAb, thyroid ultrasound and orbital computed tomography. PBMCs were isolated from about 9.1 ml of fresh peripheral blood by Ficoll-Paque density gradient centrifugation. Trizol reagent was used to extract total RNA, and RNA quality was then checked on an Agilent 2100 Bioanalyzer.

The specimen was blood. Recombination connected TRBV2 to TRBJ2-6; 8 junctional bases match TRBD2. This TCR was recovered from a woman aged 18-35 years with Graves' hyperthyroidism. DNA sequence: TGTGCCACTTACAGCGGGGGTCTTGCTGGGGCCAACGTCCTGACTTTC. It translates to CATYSGGLAGANVLTF.